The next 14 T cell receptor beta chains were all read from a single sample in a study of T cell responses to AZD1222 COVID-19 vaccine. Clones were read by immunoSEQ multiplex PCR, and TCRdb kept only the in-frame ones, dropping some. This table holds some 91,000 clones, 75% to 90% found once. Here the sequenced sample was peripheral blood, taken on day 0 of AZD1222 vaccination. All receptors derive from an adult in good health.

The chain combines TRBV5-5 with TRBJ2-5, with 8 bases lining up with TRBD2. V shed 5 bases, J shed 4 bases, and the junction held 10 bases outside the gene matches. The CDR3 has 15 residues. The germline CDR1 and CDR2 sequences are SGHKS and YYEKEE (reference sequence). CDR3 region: CASRPPGLVRETQYF. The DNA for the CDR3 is TGTGCCAGCAGGCCTCCGGGACTAGTTAGAGAGACCCAGTACTTC.

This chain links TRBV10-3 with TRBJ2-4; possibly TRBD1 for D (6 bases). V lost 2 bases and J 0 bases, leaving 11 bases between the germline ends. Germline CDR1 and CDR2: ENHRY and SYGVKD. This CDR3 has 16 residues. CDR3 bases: TGTGCCATCAGTGAGGGACAGTTGATAGCCAAAAACATTCAGTACTTC. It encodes CAISEGQLIAKNIQYF.

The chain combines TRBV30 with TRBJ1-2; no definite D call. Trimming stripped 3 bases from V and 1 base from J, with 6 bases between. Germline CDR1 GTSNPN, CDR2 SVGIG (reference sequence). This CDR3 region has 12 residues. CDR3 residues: CAWRGFNYGYTF. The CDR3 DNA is TGTGCCTGGAGGGGCTTTAACTATGGCTACACCTTC.

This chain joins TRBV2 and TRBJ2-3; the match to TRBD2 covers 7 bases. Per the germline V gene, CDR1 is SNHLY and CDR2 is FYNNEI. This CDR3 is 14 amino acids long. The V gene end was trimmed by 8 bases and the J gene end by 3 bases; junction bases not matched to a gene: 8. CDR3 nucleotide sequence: TGTGCCAGCCAACTAGCGAGAGAGACAGATACGCAGTATTTT. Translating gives CASQLARETDTQYF.

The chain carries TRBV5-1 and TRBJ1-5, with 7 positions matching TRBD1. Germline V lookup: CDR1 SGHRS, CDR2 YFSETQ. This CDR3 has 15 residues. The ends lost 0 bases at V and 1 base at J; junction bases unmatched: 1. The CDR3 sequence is CASSLGDSSNQPQHF. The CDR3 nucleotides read TGCGCCAGCAGCTTGGGGGACAGCAGCAATCAGCCCCAGCATTTT.

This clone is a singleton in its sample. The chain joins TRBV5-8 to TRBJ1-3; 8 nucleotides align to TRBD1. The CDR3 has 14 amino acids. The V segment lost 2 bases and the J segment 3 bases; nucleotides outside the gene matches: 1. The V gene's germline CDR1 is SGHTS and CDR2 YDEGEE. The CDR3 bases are TGTGCCAGCAGCTTCGGGACAGGTGGAAACACCATATATTTT. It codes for CASSFGTGGNTIYF.

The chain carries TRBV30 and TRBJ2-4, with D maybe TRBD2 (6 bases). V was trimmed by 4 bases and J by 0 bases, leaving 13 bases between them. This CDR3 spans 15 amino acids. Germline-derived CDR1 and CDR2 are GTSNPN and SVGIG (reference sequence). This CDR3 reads CAWTVGGLAKNIQYF. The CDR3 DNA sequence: TGTGCCTGGACCGTCGGGGGACTAGCCAAAAACATTCAGTACTTC.

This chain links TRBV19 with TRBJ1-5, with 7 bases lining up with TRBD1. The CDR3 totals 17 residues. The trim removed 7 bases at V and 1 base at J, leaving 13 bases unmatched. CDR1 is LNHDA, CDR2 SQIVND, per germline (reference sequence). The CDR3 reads CASTRGFRESSNQPQHF. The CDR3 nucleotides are TGTGCCAGTACCAGGGGGTTCAGGGAATCGAGCAATCAGCCCCAGCATTTT.

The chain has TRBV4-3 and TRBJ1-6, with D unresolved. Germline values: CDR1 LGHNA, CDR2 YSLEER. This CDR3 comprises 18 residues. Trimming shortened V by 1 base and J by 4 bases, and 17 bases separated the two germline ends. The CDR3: CASSQGTDRSPYNSPLHF. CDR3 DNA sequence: TGCGCCAGCAGCCAAGGCACCGACCGGTCCCCTTATAATTCACCCCTCCACTTT.

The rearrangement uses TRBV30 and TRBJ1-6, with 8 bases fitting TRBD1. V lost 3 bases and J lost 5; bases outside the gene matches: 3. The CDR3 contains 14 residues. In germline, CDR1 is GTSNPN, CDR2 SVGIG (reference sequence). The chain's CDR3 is CAWSQGQDNSPLHF. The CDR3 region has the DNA TGTGCCTGGAGCCAGGGACAGGATAATTCACCCCTCCACTTT.

CDR3 protein: CSASKGSSYEQYF. CDR3 DNA sequence: TGCAGTGCTAGTAAAGGGAGCTCCTACGAGCAGTACTTC. This rearrangement joins TRBV20-1 to TRBJ2-7, with D maybe TRBD2 (5 bases). Germline lookup yields CDR1 DFQATT and CDR2 SNEGSKA (reference sequence). Trimming took 3 bases from V and 0 from J, leaving 9 bases between them. The CDR3 is made up of 13 amino acids.

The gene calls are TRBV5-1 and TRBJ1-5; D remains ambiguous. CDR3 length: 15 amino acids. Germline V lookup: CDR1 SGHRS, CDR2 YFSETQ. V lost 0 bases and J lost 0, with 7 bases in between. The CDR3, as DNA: TGCGCCAGCAGCTTGGGACGGGATAGCAATCAGCCCCAGCATTTT. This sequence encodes CASSLGRDSNQPQHF.

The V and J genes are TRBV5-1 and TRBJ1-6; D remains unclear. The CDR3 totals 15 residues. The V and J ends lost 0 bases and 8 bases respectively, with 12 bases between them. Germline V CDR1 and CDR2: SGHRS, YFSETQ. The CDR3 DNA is TGCGCCAGCAGCTTGGCCGGGTCCCAGTATTCACCCCTCCACTTT. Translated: CASSLAGSQYSPLHF.

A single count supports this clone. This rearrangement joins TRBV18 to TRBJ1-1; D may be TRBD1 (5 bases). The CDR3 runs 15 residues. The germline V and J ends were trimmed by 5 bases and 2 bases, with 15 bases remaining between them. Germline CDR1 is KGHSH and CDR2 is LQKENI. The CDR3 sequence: CASSVGTGDNTEAFF. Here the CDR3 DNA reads TGTGCCAGCTCAGTTGGGACGGGAGATAACACTGAAGCTTTCTTT.